Listed below are T cell receptor beta chains from one sample, sequenced in a study of blood T cell repertoires in COVID-19. Assay: immunoSEQ multiplex PCR; the TCRdb copy retains only in-frame clones and omits some. The table records tens of thousands of clones, approximately 89% of them present only once. The source material was peripheral blood. The source of these receptors is a man aged 55 to 70 with active COVID-19. CDR3s include the opening cysteine and the closing phenylalanine or tryptophan. D genes are given only for firm matches. Size tells how often a clone was seen (once, few, many) or the class of an expanded clone, and some rows leave it out.

J gene	clone size	CDR3 length	V gene	D gene	CDR3 protein	CDR3 DNA
TRBJ2-7	.	13	TRBV25-1	TRBD2	CATRASGSGEQYF	TGTGCCACCAGGGCTAGCGGGAGTGGGGAGCAGTACTTC
TRBJ1-6	.	14	TRBV19	TRBD1	CASSSDRGLSPLHF	TGTGCCAGTAGTAGTGACAGGGGGCTTTCACCCCTCCACTTT
TRBJ2-7	few	16	TRBV11-2	TRBD1	CASSLAGTGSSYEQYF	TGTGCCAGCAGCTTAGCCGGGACAGGGAGCAGCTACGAGCAGTACTTC
TRBJ2-7	.	12	TRBV23-1	.	CASSHPLGHRYF	TGCGCCAGCAGTCACCCCCTGGGACACCGGTACTTC
TRBJ2-7	.	14	TRBV5-5	.	CASTPGAGGYEQYF	TGTGCCAGCACTCCGGGGGCAGGGGGCTACGAGCAGTACTTC
TRBJ2-5	.	14	TRBV19	.	CASSMRAVQETQYF	TGTGCCAGTAGTATGAGGGCTGTCCAAGAGACCCAGTACTTC
TRBJ2-2	.	15	TRBV2	TRBD2	CASSVGLAGVRELFF	TGTGCCAGCAGTGTCGGGCTAGCGGGAGTACGGGAGCTGTTTTTT
TRBJ1-2	.	15	TRBV5-1	TRBD1	CASSLGWQGDYGYTF	TGCGCCAGCAGCTTAGGTTGGCAGGGGGACTATGGCTACACCTTC
TRBJ2-1	.	14	TRBV7-2	TRBD2	CASSLDGSGRHQFF	TGTGCCAGCAGCTTAGATGGTAGCGGGAGGCACCAGTTCTTC
TRBJ2-3	.	15	TRBV9	TRBD2	CASSPTSGRADTQYF	TGTGCCAGCAGCCCTACTAGCGGGAGGGCAGATACGCAGTATTTT
TRBJ2-5	.	11	TRBV20-1	.	CSAPPGETQYF	TGCAGTGCTCCCCCCGGGGAGACCCAGTACTTC
TRBJ1-5	.	19	TRBV28	TRBD1	CASSMTGALTVGGNQPQHF	TGTGCCAGCAGTATGACAGGGGCGCTTACTGTAGGCGGCAATCAGCCCCAGCATTTT
TRBJ1-1	once	13	TRBV28	.	CASRSRLNTEAFF	TGTGCCAGCAGAAGCAGGTTGAACACTGAAGCTTTCTTT
TRBJ2-4	once	15	TRBV6-5	TRBD2	CASRPGLVHKNIQYF	TGTGCCAGCAGACCGGGACTAGTGCACAAAAACATTCAGTACTTC
TRBJ2-1	.	15	TRBV7-2	TRBD1	CASSLRTGPGDEQFF	TGTGCCAGCAGCCTAAGGACAGGGCCTGGAGATGAGCAGTTCTTC
TRBJ2-1	.	16	TRBV28	TRBD2	CASSLLLAGAYNEQFF	TGTGCCAGCAGTTTACTCCTAGCGGGAGCCTACAATGAGCAGTTCTTC
TRBJ2-5	once	15	TRBV2	TRBD2	CATQTSGAYQETQYF	TGTGCCACACAAACTAGCGGGGCGTACCAAGAGACCCAGTACTTC